This entry is about one T cell receptor (beta chain). This entry comes from a study of cytomegalovirus exposure and HLA in healthy donors. With 60 Vbeta and 13 Jbeta primers, the PCR was carried out. Libraries were prepared by immunoSEQ multiplex PCR; TCRdb keeps only in-frame clonotypes and omits some of them. Of 100,000 to 150,000 clones in the sample, 80% were seen once. Germline lookup yields CDR1 SGDLS and CDR2 YYNGEE. Unmatched junction bases numbered 7, after V lost 2 bases and J lost 6 bases. This CDR3 contains 15 residues. The sequencing input was PBMCs. This sequence originates from a man aged 25 to 45 in good health and CMV-seropositive. The J gene is TRBJ2-3, the V gene TRBV9, with 9 bases matching TRBD2. In DNA form, the CDR3 reads TGTGCCAGCAGCGTTTGGCGGGGGGGCCTTGATACGCAGTATTTT. It codes for CASSVWRGGLDTQYF.